The TCR beta chain under discussion was sequenced for a study of shared clonotypes between healthy human individuals. Study summary: The composition of the donors was a couple of women and a few men aged 18 to 49.

Findings and caveats of the study: A reduction in generation probabilities was seen for non-shared clonotypes relative to those shared by all four donors. Although depth was large, rarefaction showed that sequencing of the sorted subsets was incomplete.

Original processing notes: ImmunoSEQ supplied junction-only sequences lacking quality scores, so filtering was different. Libraries were prepared by immunoSEQ multiplex PCR; TCRdb keeps only in-frame clonotypes and omits some of them. That table furnishes V, J and clone size, whereas the DNA furnished D and trimming. The sample consists of some 2.4 million clones, approximately 94% of them appearing once. The CDR3 has 13 residues. The trim removed 7 bases at V and 2 bases at J, leaving 8 bases unmatched. Germline loops: CDR1 GTSNPN, CDR2 SVGIG (reference sequence). Regarding this clone: The target antigen is unknown.

The chain uses TRBV30 and TRBJ2-7; TRBD1 matches at 7 bases. Sequences were obtained from naive CD4+ T cells from PBMCs. Subset noted: CD45RA+ positively selected. This clonotype originated in a man younger than 30 in good health. Some clones in this sample may be carry-over from other donors' samples. For the CDR3, the DNA is TGTGCCTCTACCGACAGGGTGACCTACGAGCAGTACTTC. Its protein is CASTDRVTYEQYF.